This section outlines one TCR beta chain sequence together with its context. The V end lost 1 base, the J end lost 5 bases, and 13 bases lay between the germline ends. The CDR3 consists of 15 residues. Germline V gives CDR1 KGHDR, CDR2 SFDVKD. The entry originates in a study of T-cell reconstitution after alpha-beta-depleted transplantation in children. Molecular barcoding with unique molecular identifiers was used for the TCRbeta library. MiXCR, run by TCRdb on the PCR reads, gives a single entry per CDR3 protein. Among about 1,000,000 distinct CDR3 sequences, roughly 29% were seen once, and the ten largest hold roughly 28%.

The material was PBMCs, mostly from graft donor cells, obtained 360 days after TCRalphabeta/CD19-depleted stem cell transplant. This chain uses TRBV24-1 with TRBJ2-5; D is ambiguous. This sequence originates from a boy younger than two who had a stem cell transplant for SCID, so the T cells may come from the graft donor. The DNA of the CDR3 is TGTGCCACCAGTGATTTTGACCCCCGGCGGGAGACCCAGTACTTC. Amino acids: CATSDFDPRRETQYF.